This entry features one T cell receptor (beta chain) sequence. Measured with immunoSEQ multiplex PCR; TCRdb has only the in-frame clones, and not every one. In the table there are tens of thousands of clones, 94% of which are singletons. The CDR3 length is 14 residues. Germline-derived CDR1 and CDR2 are ENHRY and SYGVKD. With V trimmed by 5 bases and J by 3 bases, 6 bases remained unmatched. The sample belongs to a study of T cell changes during pregnancy in multiple sclerosis. The chain couples TRBV10-3 to TRBJ1-2, with 7 bases lining up with TRBD1. The sequencing here drew on peripheral blood, taken in the third trimester of pregnancy. The clonotype comes from a female donor with multiple sclerosis, enrolled in a pregnancy study. Here the CDR3 DNA reads TGTGCCATCAGTTCCGGGACAGCGGACTATGGCTACACCTTC. The encoded protein is CAISSGTADYGYTF.